The 32 T cell receptor beta chains below were found in one sample sequenced in a study of patients and donors after allogeneic stem cell transplantation. TCRdb reprocessed the RT-PCR reads with MiXCR, giving one entry per CDR3 protein. Of roughly 940,000 distinct CDR3 sequences listed, more than 15% are singletons. The sequenced sample consisted of blood, either unsorted or a sorted T cell fraction (not recorded which). The source is a human donor who was either an allogeneic HSCT recipient or a stem cell or donor lymphocyte infusion donor (not recorded which). It is not recorded whose cells these are; they may come from a transplant donor.

This sequence joins TRBV27 and TRBJ2-7; D call uncertain. The CDR3 has 14 amino acids. The V gene lost 1 base and the J gene lost 0 bases, with 7 bases spanning the gap. Germline V gene sequence: CDR1 MNHEY, CDR2 SMNVEV (reference sequence). The CDR3 here is CASSLYTNSYEQYF. The CDR3 DNA reads as TGTGCCAGCAGTTTATATACAAACTCCTACGAGCAGTACTTC.

This clonotype was detected only a few times. This chain links TRBV4-2 with TRBJ2-3; perhaps TRBD1 as D (6 bases). The ends were cut back, 0 bases at V and 9 bases at J, with 13 bases in the middle. In germline, CDR1 is LGHNA, CDR2 YNFKEQ. This CDR3 region has 14 residues. CDR3 sequence: CASSQDVTGLTQYF. Here the CDR3 DNA reads TGTGCCAGCAGCCAAGATGTGACAGGCTTAACGCAGTATTTT.

The chain couples TRBV2 to TRBJ1-4, with D perhaps matching TRBD1 (5 bases). CDR1 SNHLY and CDR2 FYNNEI come from the germline V gene. Trimming left V 6 bases short and J 8 bases short, with 13 bases between. This CDR3 is 13 amino acids long. CDR3 in amino acids: CASSPGREEKLFF. The CDR3 DNA is TGTGCCAGCAGCCCGGGACGTGAGGAAAAACTGTTTTTT.

This clonotype appeared a few times. V gene TRBV6-2 or TRBV6-3 combines with J gene TRBJ1-1; a weak D match, TRBD1 (6 bases). The CDR3 is 16 residues long. V was cut by 2 bases and J by 4 bases, with 17 bases left in between. From germline, CDR1 is MNHEY and CDR2 SVGEGT. The CDR3 DNA reads TGTGCCAGCAGTTACCCGGGGGCGAGCTGGGCCACTGAAGCTTTCTTT. It encodes CASSYPGASWATEAFF.

Note on this clonotype: One end of the junction varies from germline; a read error may be responsible. This sequence joins TRBV18 and TRBJ2-3; D gene unclear. The CDR3 consists of 13 residues. Germline V CDR1 and CDR2: KGHSH, LQKENI. The CDR3 region is CASSPPPTDTQYF. Written as DNA, the CDR3 is TGTGCCAGCTCGCCACCCCCCACAGATACGCAGTATTTT.

This clonotype has more than one count but fewer than ten. V is TRBV6-1 and J is TRBJ2-4, with TRBD1 matching 8 bases. The CDR3 loop spans 15 amino acids. V lost 2 bases and J lost 6; bases outside the gene matches: 6. CDR1 MNHNS and CDR2 SASEGT come from the germline V gene. For the CDR3, the DNA is TGTGCCAGCAGTGAAAACAGGGGGTTCGGAAACATTCAGTACTTC. Translated, it gives CASSENRGFGNIQYF.

The V and J genes are TRBV5-1 and TRBJ1-3; no reliable D call. V was clipped by 2 bases and J by 0 bases, with 12 bases between them. The germline V gene has CDR1 SGHRS and CDR2 YFSETQ. The CDR3 spans 16 residues. This chain's CDR3 is CASSLVVAGSGNTIYF. The CDR3 nucleotides read TGCGCCAGCAGCTTAGTTGTGGCAGGCTCTGGAAACACCATATATTTT.

A few counts support this clonotype. The V and J genes are TRBV25-1 and TRBJ1-1, with a possible D match to TRBD1 (5 bases). The CDR3 spans 14 residues. Germline V gene sequence: CDR1 MGHDK, CDR2 SYGVNS. The V end was cut by 1 base, the J end by 5 bases, with 11 bases between. CDR3 amino acids: CASSEFEGRTEAFF. The CDR3 coding sequence is TGTGCCAGCAGTGAATTTGAGGGGAGGACTGAAGCTTTCTTT.

This clonotype turned up a few times. The gene calls are TRBV5-4 and TRBJ2-3; TRBD2 agrees at 8 bases. The J segment lost 4 bases and the V segment lost 0 bases, leaving 7 bases of the junction unmatched. This CDR3 comprises 16 residues. Germline CDR1 SGHNT, CDR2 YYREEE (reference sequence). CDR3 residues: CASSLGGTSGPDTQYF. CDR3 nucleotide sequence: TGTGCCAGCAGCTTGGGTGGGACTAGTGGTCCAGATACGCAGTATTTT.

This sequence joins TRBV24-1 and TRBJ2-1; no definite D call. The V end lost 4 bases, the J end lost 0 bases, and 12 bases lay between the germline ends. Germline lookup yields CDR1 KGHDR and CDR2 SFDVKD. The CDR3 covers 16 residues. This CDR3 reads CATSEKGRSSYNEQFF. CDR3 nucleotides: TGTGCCACCAGTGAAAAAGGACGAAGCTCCTACAATGAGCAGTTCTTC.

This clonotype was detected ten times or more. The chain combines TRBV5-1 with TRBJ2-2, with D possibly being TRBD1 or TRBD2 (5 bases each). The CDR3 runs 15 residues. Between the trimmed V and J ends, which lost 3 bases and 5 bases, there was a span of 14 bases. In germline, CDR1 is SGHRS, CDR2 YFSETQ. The CDR3 DNA sequence: TGCGCCAGCAGCTATCCGGGGCGCGGGACCGGGGAGCTGTTTTTT. Its translation: CASSYPGRGTGELFF.

The chain is built from TRBV4-1 and TRBJ2-7; 13 bases map to TRBD2. CDR1 and CDR2 from the germline V gene are MGHRA and YSYEKL. The trim removed 1 base at V and 7 bases at J, leaving 10 bases unmatched. The CDR3 loop spans 17 amino acids. The CDR3 DNA sequence: TGCGCCAGCAGCCAAGGGACTAGCGGGGGCTGGGCGGAGGAGCAGTACTTC. Its translation: CASSQGTSGGWAEEQYF.

A few counts support this clonotype. CDR3 nucleotides: TGTGCCAGCAGCTTAGGGGGGTGGACTACCGACCCTCAAGAGACCCAGTACTTC. Residues: CASSLGGWTTDPQETQYF. J is TRBJ2-5 and V is TRBV7-8; possibly TRBD2 for D (6 bases). Germline V gives CDR1 SGHVS, CDR2 FQNEAQ. The V and J ends lost 1 base and 2 bases respectively, with 20 bases between them. This CDR3 region has 18 residues.

V usage is TRBV6-5 and J usage is TRBJ2-2; D call uncertain. This CDR3 has 13 amino acids. Germline loops: CDR1 MNHEY, CDR2 SVGAGI. V was cut by 0 bases and J by 4 bases, with 3 bases left in between. The CDR3 region has the DNA TGTGCCAGCAGTTACTCCTCCACCGGGGAGCTGTTTTTT. It codes for CASSYSSTGELFF.

The rearrangement links TRBV30 to TRBJ1-3; perhaps TRBD1 as D (6 bases). Germline V gene data show CDR1 as GTSNPN and CDR2 as SVGIG (reference sequence). The CDR3 has 15 residues. Deletions cut 2 bases from V and 0 bases from J, with 11 bases between. The CDR3 protein is CAWSWTDYSGNTIYF. DNA for the CDR3: TGTGCCTGGAGTTGGACAGACTACTCTGGAAACACCATATATTTT.

The rearrangement uses TRBV19 and TRBJ2-1; TRBD2 agrees at 11 bases. This CDR3 is 15 amino acids long. Per the germline V gene, CDR1 is LNHDA and CDR2 is SQIVND (reference sequence). Losses at the gene ends were 7 bases for V and 7 bases for J; bases not matched to a gene: 9. CDR3 DNA sequence: TGTGCCAGTAAAATTGGTAGCGGGGGGGCAAATGAGCAGTTCTTC. Translation: CASKIGSGGANEQFF.

The rearrangement links TRBV29-1 to TRBJ2-7; a possible D gene is TRBD1 (6 bases). The V end lost 4 bases, the J end lost 6 bases, and 13 bases lay between the germline ends. The germline CDR1 and CDR2 sequences are SQVTM and ANQGSEA. CDR3 length: 12 amino acids. CDR3 loop: CSVGDIPAEQYF. The CDR3 region has the DNA TGCAGCGTTGGGGACATCCCCGCCGAGCAGTACTTC.

This clonotype was detected a few times. The genes are TRBV20-1 and TRBJ2-7, with D perhaps matching TRBD1 (6 bases). Trimming shortened V by 5 bases and J by 0 bases, and 11 bases separated the two germline ends. Germline-derived CDR1 and CDR2 are DFQATT and SNEGSKA (reference sequence). The CDR3 totals 13 residues. CDR3 residues: CSALTGSSYEQYF. CDR3 DNA sequence: TGCAGTGCTCTCACAGGGAGCTCCTACGAGCAGTACTTC.

The chain uses TRBV15 and TRBJ2-1; D gene unclear. Looked up from germline, CDR1 is LNHNV and CDR2 is YYDKDF (reference sequence). With 1 base removed from V and 0 bases from J, the gap between germline ends came to 10 bases. The CDR3 contains 16 residues. CDR3 protein: CATSRARQNSYNEQFF. For the CDR3, the DNA is TGTGCCACCAGCAGAGCCAGGCAAAACTCCTACAATGAGCAGTTCTTC. The whole variable domain, filled in from reference TRBV15 and TRBJ2-1, reads DAMVIQNPRYQVTQFGKPVTLSCSQTLNHNVMYWYQQKSSQAPKLLFHYYDKDFNNEADTPDNFQSRRPNTSFCFLDIRSPGLGDTAMYLCATSRARQNSYNEQFFGPGTRLTVL.

The chain couples TRBV5-5 to TRBJ2-1, with 8 bases identical to TRBD2. Trimming took 3 bases from V and 1 from J; bases not matched to a gene: 12. Per germline, CDR1 SGHKS and CDR2 YYEKEE (reference sequence). This CDR3 comprises 18 residues. The DNA of the CDR3 is TGTGCCAGCAGCTGGGCGCAGCGGGAGTTTGGTTCCTACAATGAGCAGTTCTTC. Translating gives CASSWAQREFGSYNEQFF.

This chain links TRBV14 with TRBJ1-2; 7 positions match TRBD1. This CDR3 has 15 amino acids. The germline V gene encodes CDR1 SGHDN and CDR2 FVKESK. Trimming took 0 bases from V and 5 from J; bases not matched to a gene: 6. CDR3 loop: CASSQDVGTVYGYTF. The DNA of the CDR3 is TGTGCCAGCAGCCAAGATGTTGGGACAGTATATGGCTACACCTTC.

The J gene is TRBJ2-1, the V gene TRBV9, with D perhaps TRBD2 (7 bases). The length of the CDR3 is 14 residues. The V gene lost 6 bases and the J gene lost 4 bases, with 14 bases spanning the gap. Looked up from germline, CDR1 is SGDLS and CDR2 is YYNGEE. CDR3 protein: CASNKGEGYNEQFF. In DNA form, the CDR3 reads TGTGCCAGCAATAAGGGGGAGGGGTACAATGAGCAGTTCTTC.

This clonotype was detected many times. One end of the junction varies from germline; a read error may be responsible. The V and J genes are TRBV5-1 and TRBJ1-2, with 8 bases lining up with TRBD1. The CDR3 length is 14 residues. The germline V gene has CDR1 SGHRS and CDR2 YFSETQ. The CDR3 nucleotides read TGTGCCAGCAGTCCCGGACAGGGTAACTATGGCTACACCTTC. It yields the protein CASSPGQGNYGYTF.

This clonotype was seen a handful of times. The chain joins TRBV6-1 to TRBJ2-7; a possible D gene is TRBD2 (5 bases). Trimming cost V 6 bases and J 0 bases, with 18 bases left between them. CDR3 length: 16 amino acids. Germline V gene sequence: CDR1 MNHNS, CDR2 SASEGT. The CDR3 DNA is TGTGCCAGCAGCCCCCTTGGAGGTCGGTACTCCTACGAGCAGTACTTC. This codes for CASSPLGGRYSYEQYF.

This clonotype occurred a few times. The CDR3 loop reads CASSLERDRGLGETQYF. CDR3 nucleotide sequence: TGTGCCAGCAGCTTGGAGAGGGACAGGGGTTTGGGGGAGACCCAGTACTTC. The chain uses TRBV5-6 and TRBJ2-5; 10 bases are a match to TRBD1. CDR1 and CDR2 from the germline V gene are SGHDT and YYEEEE. Trimming took 0 bases from V and 5 from J; bases not matched to a gene: 10. The CDR3 contains 17 residues.

The table lists this clonotype with a few counts. The chain has TRBV10-3 and TRBJ2-3; D is possibly TRBD2 (6 bases). V was clipped by 2 bases and J by 2 bases, with 14 bases between them. The CDR3 has 16 amino acids. Germline V lookup: CDR1 ENHRY, CDR2 SYGVKD. The CDR3 protein is CAISEAWGGVTDTQYF. CDR3 DNA sequence: TGTGCCATCAGTGAGGCGTGGGGAGGCGTCACAGATACGCAGTATTTT.

The gene calls are TRBV6-1 and TRBJ1-2; TRBD1 agrees at 7 bases. CDR3 length: 16 amino acids. Losses at the gene ends were 7 bases for V and 4 bases for J; bases not matched to a gene: 15. Germline CDR1 reads MNHNS; CDR2 reads SASEGT. The CDR3, as DNA: TGTGCCAGCACCCTACCTATAAGGGGGCCGTCCTATGGCTACACCTTC. Residues: CASTLPIRGPSYGYTF.

Worth noting for this clonotype: A much larger clone lies one base from this, so it may be a read error. The genes are TRBV2 and TRBJ2-1, with 8 bases identical to TRBD1. Germline assignment: CDR1 SNHLY and CDR2 FYNNEI. The CDR3 loop spans 15 amino acids. V lost 3 bases and J lost 2; bases outside the gene matches: 3. CDR3 sequence (DNA): TGTGCCAGCAGTGAGGAGACAGGGGCCTACAATGAGCAGTTCTTC. It is translated as CASSEETGAYNEQFF.

This clonotype has only a few counts. V usage is TRBV6-5 and J usage is TRBJ2-7; 7 nucleotides agree with TRBD1. The CDR3 is made up of 14 amino acids. V shed 7 bases and J 5 bases; nucleotides not matched to a gene: 11. The V gene's germline CDR1 is MNHEY and CDR2 SVGAGI. CDR3 sequence: CASKYSDRVNEQYF. The CDR3 DNA is TGTGCCAGCAAGTACTCCGACAGGGTCAACGAGCAGTACTTC.

The chain has TRBV5-5 and TRBJ2-3, with 11 bases fitting TRBD2. With V trimmed by 3 bases and J by 2 bases, 5 bases remained unmatched. The CDR3 spans 16 residues. The germline CDR1 and CDR2 sequences are SGHKS and YYEKEE (reference sequence). The CDR3 region is CASSWGLADLTDTQYF. CDR3 DNA sequence: TGTGCCAGCAGCTGGGGACTAGCGGACCTCACAGATACGCAGTATTTT.

This clonotype has more than one count but fewer than ten. The chain joins TRBV2 to TRBJ2-7; the D gene could be TRBD1 or TRBD2 (6 bases each). The germline V gene has CDR1 SNHLY and CDR2 FYNNEI. The length of the CDR3 is 13 residues. V lost 8 bases to trimming and J lost 3 bases, with 14 bases between them. The CDR3 coding sequence is TGTGCCAGCGGGGGGCTCCTTGGCTACGAGCAGTACTTC. It codes for CASGGLLGYEQYF.

There are a few counts of this clonotype. The chain carries TRBV3-1 and TRBJ2-1; 7 nucleotides match TRBD2. This CDR3 is 15 amino acids long. Germline loops: CDR1 LGHDT, CDR2 YNNKEL (reference sequence). The V and J ends lost 6 bases and 8 bases, in that order; junction bases with no gene match: 13. The CDR3 nucleotides are TGTGCCAGCAGTCCCAGCGGGGCCTGGGGATATGAGCAGTTCTTC. It encodes CASSPSGAWGYEQFF.